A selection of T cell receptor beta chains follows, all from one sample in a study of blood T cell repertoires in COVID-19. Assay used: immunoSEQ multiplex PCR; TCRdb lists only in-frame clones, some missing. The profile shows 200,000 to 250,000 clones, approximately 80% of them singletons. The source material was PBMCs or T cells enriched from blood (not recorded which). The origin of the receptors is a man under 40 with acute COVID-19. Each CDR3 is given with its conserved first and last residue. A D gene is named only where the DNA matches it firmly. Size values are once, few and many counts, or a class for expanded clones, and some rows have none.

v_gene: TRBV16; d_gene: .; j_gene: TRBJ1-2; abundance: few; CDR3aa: CASSRSRNGYTF; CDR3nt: TGTGCCAGCAGCCGGTCGAGAAATGGCTACACCTTC
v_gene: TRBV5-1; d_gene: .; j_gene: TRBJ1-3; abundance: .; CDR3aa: CASSLGPGGSGNTIYF; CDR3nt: TGCGCCAGCAGCTTGGGGCCGGGGGGATCTGGAAACACCATATATTTT
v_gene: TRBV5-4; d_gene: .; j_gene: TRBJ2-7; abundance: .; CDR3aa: CASSFQGTNYEQYF; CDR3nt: TGTGCCAGCAGCTTCCAAGGGACAAACTACGAGCAGTACTTC
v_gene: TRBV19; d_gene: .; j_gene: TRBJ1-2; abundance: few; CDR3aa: CASTPLGPQYGYTF; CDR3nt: TGTGCCAGTACCCCACTAGGACCACAGTATGGCTACACCTTC
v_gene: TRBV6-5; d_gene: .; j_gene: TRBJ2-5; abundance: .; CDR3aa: CASSPQLPEETQYF; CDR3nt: TGTGCCAGCAGTCCTCAGTTACCCGAAGAGACCCAGTACTTC
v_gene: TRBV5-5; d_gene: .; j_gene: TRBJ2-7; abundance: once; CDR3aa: CASSLEEGSWYEQYF; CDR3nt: TGTGCCAGCAGCTTGGAGGAGGGATCGTGGTACGAGCAGTACTTC
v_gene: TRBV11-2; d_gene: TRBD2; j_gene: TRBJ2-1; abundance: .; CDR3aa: CASSPRLGSGGHNEQFF; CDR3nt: TGTGCCAGCAGCCCCCGGCTAGGCAGCGGGGGGCACAATGAGCAGTTCTTC
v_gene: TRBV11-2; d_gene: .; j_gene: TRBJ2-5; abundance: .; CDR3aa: CASSAGMETQYF; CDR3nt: TGTGCCAGCTCCGCAGGGATGGAGACCCAGTACTTC
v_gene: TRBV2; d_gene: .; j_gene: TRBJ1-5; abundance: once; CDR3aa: CASSQGQPQHF; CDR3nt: TGTGCCAGCAGCCAGGGTCAGCCCCAGCATTTT
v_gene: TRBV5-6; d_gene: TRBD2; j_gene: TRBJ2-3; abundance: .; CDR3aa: CASSALAGGPGDTQYF; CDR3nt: TGTGCCAGCAGCGCCTTAGCGGGGGGGCCTGGAGATACGCAGTATTTT
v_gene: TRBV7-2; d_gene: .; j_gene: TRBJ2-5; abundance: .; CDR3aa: CASSFGGFGETQYF; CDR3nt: TGTGCCAGCAGCTTCGGGGGTTTTGGAGAGACCCAGTACTTC
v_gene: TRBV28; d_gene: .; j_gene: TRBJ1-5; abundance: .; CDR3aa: CASSLGGGIQPQHF; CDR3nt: TGTGCCAGCAGTTTAGGTGGGGGCATACAGCCCCAGCATTTT
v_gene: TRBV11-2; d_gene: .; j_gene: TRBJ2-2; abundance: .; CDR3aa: CASSLAGGTGELFF; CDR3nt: TGTGCCAGCAGCTTAGCCGGGGGCACCGGGGAGCTGTTTTTT
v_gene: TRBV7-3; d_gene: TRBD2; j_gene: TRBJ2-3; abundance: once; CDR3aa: CASSLLSGTSIDSDTQYF; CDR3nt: TGTGCCAGCAGCTTACTTTCGGGGACTAGTATCGATTCGGATACGCAGTATTTT
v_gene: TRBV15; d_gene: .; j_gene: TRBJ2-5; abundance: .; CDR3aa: CATSVPGTGETQYF; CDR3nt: TGTGCCACCAGTGTACCGGGAACTGGGGAGACCCAGTACTTC
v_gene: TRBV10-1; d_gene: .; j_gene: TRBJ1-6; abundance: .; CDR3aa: CASSATWNSPLHF; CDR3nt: TGCGCCAGCAGTGCGACATGGAATTCACCCCTCCACTTT
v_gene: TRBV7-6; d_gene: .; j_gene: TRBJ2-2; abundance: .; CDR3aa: CASSPTPGGATGELFF; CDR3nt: TGTGCCAGCAGCCCCACCCCTGGGGGGGCCACCGGGGAGCTGTTTTTT
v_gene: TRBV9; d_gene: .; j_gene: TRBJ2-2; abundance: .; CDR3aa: CASSSIITTGELFF; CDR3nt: TGTGCCAGCAGCTCAATCATAACAACCGGGGAGCTGTTTTTT
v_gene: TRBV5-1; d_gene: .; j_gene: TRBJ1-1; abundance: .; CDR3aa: CASSLEAPGRTEAFF; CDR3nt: TGCGCCAGCAGCTTGGAGGCACCGGGAAGGACTGAAGCTTTCTTT
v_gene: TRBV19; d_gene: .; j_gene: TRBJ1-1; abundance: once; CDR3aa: CASSIILGDGAFF; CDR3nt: TGTGCCAGTAGTATAATTCTGGGAGATGGAGCTTTCTTT
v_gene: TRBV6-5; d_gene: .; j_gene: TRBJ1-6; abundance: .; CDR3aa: CASSPGNPPLHF; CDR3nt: TGTGCCAGCAGTCCGGGGAATCCACCCCTCCACTTT
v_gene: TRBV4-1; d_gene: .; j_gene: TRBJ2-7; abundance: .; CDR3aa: CASSQVAGEQYF; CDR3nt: TGCGCCAGCAGCCAAGTCGCGGGGGAGCAGTACTTC
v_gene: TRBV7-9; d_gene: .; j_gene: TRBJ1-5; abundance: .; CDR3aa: CASSVGENQPQHF; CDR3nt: TGTGCCAGCAGCGTAGGGGAGAATCAGCCCCAGCATTTT
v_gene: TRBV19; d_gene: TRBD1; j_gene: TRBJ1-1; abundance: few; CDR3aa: CASSTRTGRAEAFF; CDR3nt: TGTGCCAGTAGTACCCGGACAGGGAGGGCTGAAGCTTTCTTT
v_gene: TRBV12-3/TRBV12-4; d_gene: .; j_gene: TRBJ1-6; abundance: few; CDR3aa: CASSLSNSPLHF; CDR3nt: TGTGCCAGCAGCCTCAGTAATTCACCCCTCCACTTT
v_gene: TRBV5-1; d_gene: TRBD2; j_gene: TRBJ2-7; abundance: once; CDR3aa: CASSPTAAGESYEQYF; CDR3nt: TGCGCCAGCAGCCCAACCGCAGCGGGGGAGTCCTACGAGCAGTACTTC
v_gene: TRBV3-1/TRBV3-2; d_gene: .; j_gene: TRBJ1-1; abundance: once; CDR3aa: CASSGGPETEAFF; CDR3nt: TGTGCCAGCAGTGGGGGCCCCGAGACTGAAGCTTTCTTT
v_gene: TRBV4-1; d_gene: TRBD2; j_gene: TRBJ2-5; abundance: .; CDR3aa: CASSSPTSGGGETQYF; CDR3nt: TGCGCCAGCAGCTCCCCGACTAGCGGGGGGGGAGAGACCCAGTACTTC
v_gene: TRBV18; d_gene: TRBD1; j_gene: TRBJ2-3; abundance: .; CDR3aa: CASSPGTGSSDTDTQYF; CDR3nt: TGTGCCAGCTCACCGGGGACAGGGTCCTCGGACACAGATACGCAGTATTTT
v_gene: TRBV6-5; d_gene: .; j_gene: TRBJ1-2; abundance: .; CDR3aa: CASRGTVSGYTF; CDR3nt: TGTGCCAGCAGGGGGACTGTCTCTGGCTACACCTTC
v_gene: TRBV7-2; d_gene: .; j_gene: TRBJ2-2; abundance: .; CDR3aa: CASSLTQANGELFF; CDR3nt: TGTGCCAGCAGCTTAACCCAGGCAAACGGGGAGCTGTTTTTT
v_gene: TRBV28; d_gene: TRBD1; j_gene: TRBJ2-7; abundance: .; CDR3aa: CASSFTGTGGSYEQYF; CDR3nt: TGTGCCAGCAGTTTCACCGGGACAGGGGGCTCCTACGAGCAGTACTTC
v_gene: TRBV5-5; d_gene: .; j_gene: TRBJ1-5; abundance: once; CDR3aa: CASSLDRTFNQPQHF; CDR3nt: TGTGCCAGCAGCTTGGACAGGACCTTCAATCAGCCCCAGCATTTT
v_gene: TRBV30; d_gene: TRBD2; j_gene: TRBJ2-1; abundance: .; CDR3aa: CAWIPAGGPWNEQFF; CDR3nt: TGTGCCTGGATCCCAGCGGGGGGGCCGTGGAATGAGCAGTTCTTC
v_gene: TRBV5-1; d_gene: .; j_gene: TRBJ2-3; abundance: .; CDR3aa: CASNPTSTDTQYF; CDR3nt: TGCGCCAGCAACCCTACTAGCACAGATACGCAGTATTTT
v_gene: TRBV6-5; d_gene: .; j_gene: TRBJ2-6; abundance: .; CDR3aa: CASGPWASGANVLTF; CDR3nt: TGTGCCAGCGGGCCATGGGCGTCCGGGGCCAACGTCCTGACTTTC
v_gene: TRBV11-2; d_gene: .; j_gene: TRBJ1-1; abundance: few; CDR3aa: CASSPQSVTEAFF; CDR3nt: TGTGCCAGCAGCCCTCAAAGCGTCACTGAAGCTTTCTTT
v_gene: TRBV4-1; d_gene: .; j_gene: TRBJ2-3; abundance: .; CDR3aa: CASSQDQGFTDTQYF; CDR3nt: TGCGCCAGCAGCCAAGACCAGGGCTTTACAGATACGCAGTATTTT
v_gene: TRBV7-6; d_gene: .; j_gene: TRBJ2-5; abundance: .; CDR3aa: CASSKPEFFETQYF; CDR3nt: TGTGCCAGCAGCAAGCCGGAGTTTTTCGAGACCCAGTACTTC
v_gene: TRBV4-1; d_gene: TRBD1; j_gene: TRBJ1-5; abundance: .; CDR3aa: CASSQEGTGINQPQHF; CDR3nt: TGCGCCAGCAGCCAAGAAGGGACAGGGATTAATCAGCCCCAGCATTTT
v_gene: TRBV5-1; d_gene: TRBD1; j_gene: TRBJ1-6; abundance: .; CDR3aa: CASSSRVGTGVLNNSPLHF; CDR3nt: TGCGCCAGCAGCTCCCGGGTCGGGACAGGGGTCTTGAATAATTCACCCCTCCACTTT
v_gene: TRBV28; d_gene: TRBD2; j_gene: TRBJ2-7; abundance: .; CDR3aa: CASSNPRDYSYEQYF; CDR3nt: TGTGCCAGCAGTAATCCCCGGGACTACTCCTACGAGCAGTACTTC
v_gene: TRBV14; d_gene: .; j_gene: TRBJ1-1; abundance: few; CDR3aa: CASSQDLNTEAFF; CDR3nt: TGTGCCAGCAGCCAAGATCTAAACACTGAAGCTTTCTTT
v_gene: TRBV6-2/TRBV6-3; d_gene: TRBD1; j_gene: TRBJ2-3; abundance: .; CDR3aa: CASSSTGVADTQYF; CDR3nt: TGTGCCAGCAGTTCGACAGGGGTGGCAGATACGCAGTATTTT
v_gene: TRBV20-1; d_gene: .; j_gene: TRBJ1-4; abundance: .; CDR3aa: CSAPDSEKLFF; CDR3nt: TGCAGTGCCCCTGACAGTGAAAAACTGTTTTTT
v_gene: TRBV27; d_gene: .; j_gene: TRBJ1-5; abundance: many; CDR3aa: CASSLGQQRKPQHF; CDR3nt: TGTGCCAGCAGTCTCGGACAGCAGCGGAAGCCCCAGCATTTT
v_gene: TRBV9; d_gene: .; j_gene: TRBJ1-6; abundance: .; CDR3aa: CASSVEGVGAGRNSPLHF; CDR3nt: TGTGCCAGCAGCGTAGAGGGGGTTGGGGCAGGGAGAAATTCACCCCTCCACTTT
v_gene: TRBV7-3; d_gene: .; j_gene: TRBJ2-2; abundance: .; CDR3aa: CASSRDMNTGELFF; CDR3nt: TGTGCCAGCAGCAGGGACATGAACACCGGGGAGCTGTTTTTT
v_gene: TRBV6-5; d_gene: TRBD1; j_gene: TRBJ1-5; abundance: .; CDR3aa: CAGGQGHSNQPQHF; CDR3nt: TGTGCCGGAGGACAGGGGCATAGCAATCAGCCCCAGCATTTT